Listed below are T cell receptor beta chains from one sample, sequenced in a study of cytomegalovirus exposure and HLA in healthy donors. Only in-frame clones appear in the TCRdb table, and some are missing; sequencing was by immunoSEQ multiplex PCR. This table holds roughly 120,000 clones, approximately 80% found once. The sample consisted of PBMCs. The origin of the receptors is a human donor in good health. Each CDR3 is given with its conserved first and last residue. A clone size is listed for some rows: how often the clone was seen (once, few, many), or a class if it is expanded.

v_gene,abundance,j_gene,CDR3aa
TRBV28,NA,TRBJ1-5,CASSFQGMSQPQHF
TRBV4-2,NA,TRBJ1-1,CASSKGAGEDTEAFF
TRBV11-3,NA,TRBJ1-1,CASSLALGTEAFF
TRBV6-6,once,TRBJ2-1,CASSLSGTGGYNEQFF
TRBV30,few,TRBJ1-4,CAWRGGTATNEKLFF
TRBV13,NA,TRBJ2-5,CASSPLPQLAGQQGTQYF
TRBV7-8,once,TRBJ1-3,CASSLVWDRDGNTIYF
TRBV11-2,NA,TRBJ1-4,CASREEWSGGEKLFF
TRBV7-8,NA,TRBJ1-6,CASSPRGGYNSPLHF
TRBV7-6,NA,TRBJ1-3,CASSVREGQVDTIYF
TRBV4-2,few,TRBJ1-1,CASSQLPSSGGTEAFF
TRBV28,NA,TRBJ2-7,CATSGTGGIMEF
TRBV6-6,NA,TRBJ2-5,CASSRTSGGVQETQYF
TRBV6-1,NA,TRBJ2-5,CASRINGGRQETQYF
TRBV28,NA,TRBJ2-7,CASRPGTGYLEQYF
TRBV9,NA,TRBJ1-3,CASSFAGDSGNTIYF
TRBV28,few,TRBJ1-2,CASSPRPPGTGDGYTF
TRBV13,NA,TRBJ2-3,CASSMPSGGDTQYF
TRBV15,once,TRBJ2-7,CATSRDRSVIGFKYEQYF
TRBV10-3,once,TRBJ2-2,CAITDSSGELFF
TRBV7-9,few,TRBJ1-5,CASSQGASNQPQHF
TRBV5-1,once,TRBJ2-5,CASSLYSTQETQYF
TRBV11-2,NA,TRBJ2-7,CASSSGGLPRMEQYF
TRBV28,few,TRBJ1-1,CASSLRGTEAFF
TRBV27,NA,TRBJ1-2,CASSPGQGLGYTF
TRBV19,NA,TRBJ1-5,CASTGTAHQPQHF
TRBV5-4,NA,TRBJ2-5,CASSPGTGGMAQYF
TRBV2,NA,TRBJ1-2,CASNTGHSDGYTF
TRBV27,NA,TRBJ2-2,CASSSTGLGTGELFF
TRBV27,NA,TRBJ2-3,CASSLLAGGPSVTDTQYF
TRBV4-1,few,TRBJ2-7,CASSQEWGQGAPYEQYF
TRBV19,NA,TRBJ1-1,CASSIVVGGTEAFF
TRBV7-9,NA,TRBJ1-1,CASSTWTGGNTEAFF
TRBV4-1,NA,TRBJ2-5,CASSPDPTGGGFQETQYF
TRBV5-6,NA,TRBJ1-5,CASSLWGAPGPQHF
TRBV4-2,few,TRBJ1-5,CASSQGTGAQPQHF
TRBV5-6,NA,TRBJ2-7,CASSLYEGASYEQYF
TRBV6-1,once,TRBJ2-7,CASSVSGYPFSYEQYF
TRBV5-5,once,TRBJ1-3,CASSLDKTGNTIYF
TRBV6-5,NA,TRBJ1-2,CASSYSARGYGYTF
TRBV5-1,NA,TRBJ2-7,CASSSQDRSYEQYF
TRBV5-5,NA,TRBJ2-7,CASREGTSGFSYEQYF
TRBV9,NA,TRBJ2-7,CASSAGTGFIEQYF
TRBV7-3,NA,TRBJ2-2,CASSTPGSGELFF
TRBV6-5,few,TRBJ1-5,CASSQSSYQPQHF
TRBV7-2,NA,TRBJ1-4,CASSLRGARTNEKLFF
TRBV7-9,few,TRBJ1-3,CASSPLGNTIYF
TRBV6-5,once,TRBJ1-1,CASSRRVQGGAFF
TRBV6-1,NA,TRBJ2-5,CASSERLTGGPLVLETQYF
TRBV5-1,NA,NA,CASSQRQGGYEQYF
TRBV5-1,NA,TRBJ2-5,CASSLTSGGAETQYF
TRBV11-1,NA,TRBJ2-7,CASSLYEGGPYEQYF
TRBV6-1,NA,TRBJ1-2,CASSEAGGPNYGYTF
TRBV9,once,TRBJ1-1,CASSENPGGLNTEAFF
TRBV7-8,NA,TRBJ1-3,CASSLTGNSGNTIYF
TRBV7-9,NA,TRBJ1-4,CSSSFQAGEGEKLFF
TRBV7-6,few,TRBJ2-2,CASSASVIGELFF
TRBV28,NA,TRBJ1-2,CASSLAPGVYGYTF
TRBV11-2,NA,TRBJ2-4,CASSFGGGGTGGLVQYF
TRBV10-1,NA,TRBJ1-2,CASSEARGYGYTF